These 8 T cell receptor beta chains were all obtained from the same sample, sequenced in a study of Graves' ophthalmopathy and Graves' hyperthyroidism. Amplification of the TCR beta CDR3 regions used RNA transcripts (as template). HTBI primers served in a first-round RT-PCR, which a second-round multiplex PCR followed. One entry per CDR3 protein, called by TCRdb with MiXCR from the multiplex PCR reads. The table lists about 590,000 distinct CDR3 sequences, under 40% of them singletons, with less than 4.5% in the top ten. Specimen: peripheral blood or thyroid tissue (not recorded which). The receptors stem from an adult man with Graves' hyperthyroidism.

The chain has TRBV11-3 and TRBJ2-7; no clear D. Germline values: CDR1 SGHNT, CDR2 YENEEA. The V and J ends lost 6 bases and 4 bases respectively, with 13 bases between them. CDR3 length equals 13 residues. The CDR3 is CASSLIGPYEQYF. CDR3 coding DNA: TGTGCCAGCAGTTTAATAGGGCCTTACGAGCAGTACTTC.

The CDR3 spells CASSQESRGAGAFF. CDR3 bases: TGCGCCAGCAGCCAAGAATCTAGGGGGGCCGGGGCTTTCTTT. The rearrangement joins TRBV4-1 to TRBJ1-1, with D perhaps matching TRBD1 (6 bases). The CDR3 is made up of 14 amino acids. Between the trimmed V and J ends, which lost 0 bases and 11 bases, there was a span of 16 bases. The V gene's germline CDR1 is MGHRA and CDR2 YSYEKL.

V usage is TRBV2 and J usage is TRBJ2-7; a possible D gene is TRBD1 (6 bases). CDR1 and CDR2 from the germline V gene are SNHLY and FYNNEI. Trimming left V 4 bases short and J 3 bases short, with 13 bases between. The CDR3 is made up of 14 amino acids. The CDR3, as DNA: TGTGCCAGCAGTGTTAAGGCAGGGGTCTACGAGCAGTACTTC. Translating it yields CASSVKAGVYEQYF.

This clonotype was seen only a few times. The chain recombines TRBV28 with TRBJ2-7; 11 bases match TRBD2. The germline V gene encodes CDR1 MDHEN and CDR2 SYDVKM. The CDR3 consists of 15 residues. V lost 6 bases, J lost 5 bases, and 9 bases stayed unmatched. The chain's CDR3 is CASRATSGSPNEQYF. The CDR3 region has the DNA TGTGCCAGCAGAGCTACTAGCGGGAGTCCCAACGAGCAGTACTTC.

The V and J genes are TRBV24-1 and TRBJ1-5; D call uncertain. The CDR3 covers 15 residues. The germline V gene encodes CDR1 KGHDR and CDR2 SFDVKD. The V gene lost 3 bases and the J gene lost 5 bases, with 13 bases spanning the gap. The CDR3 is CATSDADAPHQPQHF. CDR3 DNA sequence: TGTGCCACCAGTGATGCCGACGCGCCCCATCAGCCCCAGCATTTT.

V usage is TRBV10-2 and J usage is TRBJ2-7, with D perhaps matching TRBD2 (6 bases). CDR1 is WSHSY and CDR2 is SAAADI in the germline V gene. V lost 8 bases, J lost 6 bases, and 17 bases lay in between. This CDR3 is built from 13 residues. CDR3 sequence reads: CASVGTQAAEQYF. The CDR3 DNA reads TGCGCCAGCGTTGGGACTCAAGCGGCCGAGCAGTACTTC.

The rearrangement uses TRBV20-1 and TRBJ1-5, with a tentative D call TRBD1 (6 bases). Trimming stripped 6 bases from V and 12 bases from J, with 21 bases between. The V gene's germline CDR1 is DFQATT and CDR2 SNEGSKA (reference sequence). CDR3 length equals 13 residues. In DNA form, the CDR3 reads TGCAGTGCCAGCAGCCCAGGGGTCACGCTCCAGCATTTT. As protein: CSASSPGVTLQHF.

Points on this clonotype: Without the conserved terminal phenylalanine or tryptophan, this CDR3 likely stems from a read error. This chain uses TRBV20-1 with TRBJ1-1; tentative D call: TRBD1 (6 bases). The V end was cut by 6 bases, the J end by 6 bases, with 17 bases between. CDR1 DFQATT and CDR2 SNEGSKA come from the germline V gene (reference sequence). The CDR3 runs to 13 residues. In DNA form, the CDR3 reads TGCAGTGCACCCGAAGGGGGGCTCCCTGAAGCTTTCTCT. Translated: CSAPEGGLPEAFS.